This entry describes one T cell receptor beta chain. Its antigen is currently unknown. This sample was taken from a study of cytomegalovirus exposure and HLA in healthy donors. The wider study: Clustering assigned 81% of the approximately 400 genotyped donors to the Caucasian-associated ancestry cluster. Overall study findings and caveats: Most TCR sequences showed up rarely, but some public TCRs showed up in many donors. A likely sequencing artifact accounted for one observed cluster of highly shared sequence variants.

The CDR3 is 15 residues long. The ends lost 6 bases at V and 2 bases at J; junction bases unmatched: 8. Germline lookup yields CDR1 MNHEY and CDR2 SVGAGI. The PCR had 60 Vbeta and 13 Jbeta primers. Generated by immunoSEQ multiplex PCR, the TCRdb table keeps only in-frame clones and is missing some. The top ten hold 4.9% of the sample, which has 110,000 or so clones, 70% to 85% seen once. The genes are TRBV6-5 and TRBJ2-7; 9 nucleotides line up with TRBD1. Material: PBMCs. This clonotype originated in a man in his fifties or sixties in good health and CMV-seropositive. The CDR3: CASSRQGGPTYEQYF. CDR3 DNA sequence: TGTGCCAGCAGCCGACAGGGGGGGCCTACCTACGAGCAGTACTTC.